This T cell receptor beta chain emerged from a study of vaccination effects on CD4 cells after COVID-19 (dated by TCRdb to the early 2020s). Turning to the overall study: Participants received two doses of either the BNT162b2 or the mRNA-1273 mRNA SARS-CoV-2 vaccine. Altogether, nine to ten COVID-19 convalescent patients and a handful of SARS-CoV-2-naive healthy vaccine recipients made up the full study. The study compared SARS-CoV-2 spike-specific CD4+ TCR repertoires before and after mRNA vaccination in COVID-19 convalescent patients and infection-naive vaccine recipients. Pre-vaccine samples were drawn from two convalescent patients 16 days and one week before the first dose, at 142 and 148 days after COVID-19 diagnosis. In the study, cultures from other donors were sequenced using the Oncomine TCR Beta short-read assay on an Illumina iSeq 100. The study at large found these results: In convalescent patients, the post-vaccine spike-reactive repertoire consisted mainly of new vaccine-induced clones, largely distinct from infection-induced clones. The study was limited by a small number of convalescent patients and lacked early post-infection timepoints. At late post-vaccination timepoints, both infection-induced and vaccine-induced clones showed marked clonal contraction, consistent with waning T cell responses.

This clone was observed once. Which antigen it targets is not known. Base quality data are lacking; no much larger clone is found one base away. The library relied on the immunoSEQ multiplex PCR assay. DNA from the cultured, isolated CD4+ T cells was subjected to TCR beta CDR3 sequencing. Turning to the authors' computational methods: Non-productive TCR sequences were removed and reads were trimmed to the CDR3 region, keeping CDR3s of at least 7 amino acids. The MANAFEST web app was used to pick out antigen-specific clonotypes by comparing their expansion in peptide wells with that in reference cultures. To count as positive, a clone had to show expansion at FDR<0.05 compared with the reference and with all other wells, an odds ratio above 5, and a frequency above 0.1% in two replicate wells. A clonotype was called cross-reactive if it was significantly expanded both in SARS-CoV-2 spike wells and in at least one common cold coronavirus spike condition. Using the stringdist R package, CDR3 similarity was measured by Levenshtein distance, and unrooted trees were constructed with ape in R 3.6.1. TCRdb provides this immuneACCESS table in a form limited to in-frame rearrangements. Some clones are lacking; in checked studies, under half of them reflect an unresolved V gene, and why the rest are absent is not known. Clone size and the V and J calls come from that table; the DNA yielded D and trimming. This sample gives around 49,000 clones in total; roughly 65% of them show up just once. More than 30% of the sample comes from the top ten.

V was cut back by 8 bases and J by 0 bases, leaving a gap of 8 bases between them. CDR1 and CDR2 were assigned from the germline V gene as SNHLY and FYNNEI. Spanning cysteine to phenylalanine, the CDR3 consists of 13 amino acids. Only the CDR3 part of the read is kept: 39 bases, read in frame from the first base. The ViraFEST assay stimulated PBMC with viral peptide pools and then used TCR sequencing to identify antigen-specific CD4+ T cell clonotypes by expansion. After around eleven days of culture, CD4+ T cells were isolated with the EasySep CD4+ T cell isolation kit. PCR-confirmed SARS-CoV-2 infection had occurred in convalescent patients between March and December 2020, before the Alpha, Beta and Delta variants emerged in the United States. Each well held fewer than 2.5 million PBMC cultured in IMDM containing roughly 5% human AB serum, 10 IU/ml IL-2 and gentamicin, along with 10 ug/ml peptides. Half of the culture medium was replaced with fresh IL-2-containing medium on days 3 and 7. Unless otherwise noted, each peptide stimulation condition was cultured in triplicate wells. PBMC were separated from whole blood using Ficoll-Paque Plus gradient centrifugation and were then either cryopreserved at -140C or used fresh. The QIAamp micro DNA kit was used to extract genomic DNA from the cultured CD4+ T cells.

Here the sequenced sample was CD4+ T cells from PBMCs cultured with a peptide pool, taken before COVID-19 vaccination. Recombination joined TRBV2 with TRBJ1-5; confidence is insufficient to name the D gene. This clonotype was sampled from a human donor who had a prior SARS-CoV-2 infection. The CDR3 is CASGSYSNQPQHF. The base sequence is TGTGCCAGCGGGAGCTATAGCAATCAGCCCCAGCATTTT.